The sample holds a few counts of the clone carrying this T cell receptor beta chain. Antigen specificity is unknown. This specimen comes from a study of T cell repertoires in cytomegalovirus infection. Study as a whole: Alongside well-studied HLA-B-restricted CMV epitopes, recently identified HLA-C-restricted CMV epitopes were also used. Through public TCR beta signatures, both CMV infection and matching HLA type were indicated. Overall study findings and caveats: The response measured ex vivo was dominated by TCR beta clonotypes (HLA-C-restricted and CMV-specific). Adding up the frequency of public TCR beta families identified people who carried CMV plus the relevant HLA.

TCRdb analysed the reads with MiXCR anew, one entry per CDR3 protein. The top ten hold around 15% of the sample, which has about 920,000 distinct CDR3 sequences, approximately 31% seen once. V shed 8 bases and J shed 10 bases, with 11 bases lying between them. Germline V CDR1 and CDR2: SNHLY, FYNNEI. This CDR3 is built from 10 residues. The clonotype originates from a human donor in good health (CMV status not recorded). Some clones in this sample may be carry-over from other donors' samples. The V gene is TRBV2, the J gene TRBJ1-1; no firm D call. Sequences were derived from cultured CD8+ T cells from PBMCs, sampled from culture after CMV antigen stimulation. In nucleotides, the CDR3 is TGTGCCAGCCCCCTGTATCGAGCTTTCTTT. Residues: CASPLYRAFF.